This record looks at one TCR beta chain sequence and its context. The data originate from a study of blood T cell repertoires in COVID-19. The wider study: Acute and convalescent COVID-19 samples came from the United States, Italy and Spain. From T cells, B-cell-depleted T cells, or PBMCs came the material, which was cDNA or gDNA.

Trimming took 0 bases from V and 2 from J, leaving 8 bases between them. The CDR3 sequence is 13 residues long. The V gene's germline CDR1 is GTSNPN and CDR2 SVGIG (reference sequence). Authors' analysis steps: Reference gene primer amplification yielded estimated nucleated cell counts. The repertoire was sequenced with immunoSEQ multiplex PCR; TCRdb's copy has only in-frame clones and lacks some. V and J calls and clone size are given by that table; D and trimming were obtained from the DNA. The sample lists 200,000 to 250,000 clones; approximately 81% were seen once. Seattle patients were enrolled during active infection and followed longitudinally.

Material: peripheral blood. This clonotype was sampled from a woman aged 80 or older with COVID-19, enrolled during active disease. The chain links TRBV30 to TRBJ2-7; D is ambiguous. The CDR3 DNA sequence: TGTGCCTGGAGTGTGGCCCTCCCCTACGAGCAGTACTTC. Its translation is CAWSVALPYEQYF.